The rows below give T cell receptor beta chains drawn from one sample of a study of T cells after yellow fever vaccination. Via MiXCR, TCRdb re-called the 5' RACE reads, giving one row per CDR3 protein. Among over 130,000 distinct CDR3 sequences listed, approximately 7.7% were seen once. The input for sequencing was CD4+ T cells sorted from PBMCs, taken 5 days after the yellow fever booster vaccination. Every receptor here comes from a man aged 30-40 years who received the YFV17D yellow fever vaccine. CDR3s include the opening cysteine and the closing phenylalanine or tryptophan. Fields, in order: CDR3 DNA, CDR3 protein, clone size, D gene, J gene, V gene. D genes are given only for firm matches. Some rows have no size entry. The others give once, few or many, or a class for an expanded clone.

CDR3 DNA: TGTGCCAGCTCACCAGGGGTCGATCAGCCCCAGCATTTT
CDR3 protein: CASSPGVDQPQHF
clone size: many
D gene: -
J gene: TRBJ1-5
V gene: TRBV18

CDR3 DNA: TGTGCCAGCAGTAAACTTACAGGTTTATCGGCCTCTAATGAAAAACTGTTTTTT
CDR3 protein: CASSKLTGLSASNEKLFF
clone size: many
D gene: -
J gene: TRBJ1-4
V gene: TRBV6-1

CDR3 DNA: TGTGCCAGCAGTTCCCGAGCAAGGGGCGAGCAGTACTTC
CDR3 protein: CASSSRARGEQYF
clone size: many
D gene: -
J gene: TRBJ2-7
V gene: TRBV12-3/TRBV12-4

CDR3 DNA: TGTGCCAGCAGTGGGACAGGGGTTGAAAAACTGTTTTTT
CDR3 protein: CASSGTGVEKLFF
clone size: many
D gene: TRBD1
J gene: TRBJ1-4
V gene: TRBV7-2

CDR3 DNA: TGTGCCATCAGTGATCAGAACCAAGGCTATGGCTACACCTTC
CDR3 protein: CAISDQNQGYGYTF
clone size: many
D gene: -
J gene: TRBJ1-2
V gene: TRBV10-3

CDR3 DNA: TGCAGTGCTAGAGATCCCGGACTAGCGGGAGGGACAAGCACAGATACGCAGTATTTT
CDR3 protein: CSARDPGLAGGTSTDTQYF
clone size: many
D gene: TRBD2
J gene: TRBJ2-3
V gene: TRBV20-1

CDR3 DNA: TGTGCCAGCAGTATCCGGGACCATTCACCCCTCCACTTT
CDR3 protein: CASSIRDHSPLHF
clone size: many
D gene: -
J gene: TRBJ1-6
V gene: TRBV6-5

CDR3 DNA: TGTGCCAGCAGGACCGGGACAAGCAGTCGCGAGCAGTACTTC
CDR3 protein: CASRTGTSSREQYF
clone size: many
D gene: -
J gene: TRBJ2-7
V gene: TRBV12-3/TRBV12-4

CDR3 DNA: TGTTCCAGCACCAACCTCAACGGGGCGGAAGCTTTCTTT
CDR3 protein: CSSTNLNGAEAFF
clone size: once
D gene: -
J gene: TRBJ1-1
V gene: TRBV27

CDR3 DNA: TGTGCCAGCAGCCTTTCCGGGACTAACTACGAGCAGTACTTC
CDR3 protein: CASSLSGTNYEQYF
clone size: many
D gene: TRBD2
J gene: TRBJ2-7
V gene: TRBV7-8

CDR3 DNA: TGCAGTGCTAGAGTGGGGGGGCGCGGGGACACTGAAGCTTTCTTT
CDR3 protein: CSARVGGRGDTEAFF
clone size: -
D gene: -
J gene: TRBJ1-1
V gene: TRBV20-1

CDR3 DNA: TGCAGTGCGAGACAGGGGGGTCAGCCCCAGCATTTT
CDR3 protein: CSARQGGQPQHF
clone size: many
D gene: TRBD1
J gene: TRBJ1-5
V gene: TRBV20-1

CDR3 DNA: TGTGCCAGCATCAAAGCCCCGGGAGCCTACAATGAGCAGTTCTTC
CDR3 protein: CASIKAPGAYNEQFF
clone size: many
D gene: -
J gene: TRBJ2-1
V gene: TRBV7-2

CDR3 DNA: TGTGCCAGCAGCTCGGGTATTTACAATGAGCAGTTCTTC
CDR3 protein: CASSSGIYNEQFF
clone size: -
D gene: -
J gene: TRBJ2-1
V gene: TRBV5-6

CDR3 DNA: TGTGCCAGCAGCTTAGAGGGAGCTGGCGGAAACACCATATATTTT
CDR3 protein: CASSLEGAGGNTIYF
clone size: few
D gene: -
J gene: TRBJ1-3
V gene: TRBV7-2

CDR3 DNA: TGTGCCAGCAGTTCCGGGACTTTAAGCACAGATACGCAGTATTTT
CDR3 protein: CASSSGTLSTDTQYF
clone size: many
D gene: -
J gene: TRBJ2-3
V gene: TRBV2

CDR3 DNA: TGTGCCAGCAGTTCCCTACAGGCTCCCGTAGCCCAGTTCTTC
CDR3 protein: CASSSLQAPVAQFF
clone size: many
D gene: -
J gene: TRBJ2-1
V gene: TRBV28

CDR3 DNA: TGTGCCAGCAGCGCCAACAGGGGGTGGGGAGAGACCCAGTACTTC
CDR3 protein: CASSANRGWGETQYF
clone size: many
D gene: TRBD1
J gene: TRBJ2-5
V gene: TRBV7-2

CDR3 DNA: TGTGCCATCAGCCTAAGCGGGGAGAGCTCCTACAATGAGCAGTTCTTC
CDR3 protein: CAISLSGESSYNEQFF
clone size: -
D gene: TRBD2
J gene: TRBJ2-1
V gene: TRBV7-3

CDR3 DNA: TGCAGCGTTGGGGACAGAGCGGATCAGCCCCAGCATTTT
CDR3 protein: CSVGDRADQPQHF
clone size: many
D gene: TRBD1
J gene: TRBJ1-5
V gene: TRBV29-1

CDR3 DNA: TGTGCCAGCAGTTTAAGGACGTTGGGGTACGAGCAGTACTTC
CDR3 protein: CASSLRTLGYEQYF
clone size: many
D gene: -
J gene: TRBJ2-7
V gene: TRBV12-3/TRBV12-4

CDR3 DNA: TGTGCCAGCAGCCACTCCAAAGCGGGGCCGAGGAACGAGCAGTACTTC
CDR3 protein: CASSHSKAGPRNEQYF
clone size: many
D gene: TRBD2
J gene: TRBJ2-7
V gene: TRBV6-5

CDR3 DNA: TGTGCCAGCAGCCAGGGTGGGGAAGCGGCAAACCAGTACTTC
CDR3 protein: CASSQGGEAANQYF
clone size: -
D gene: -
J gene: TRBJ2-5
V gene: TRBV13

CDR3 DNA: TGTGCCAGCAGCCCGCAGTGGCAGCTCTCTGGGGCCAACGTCCTGACTTTC
CDR3 protein: CASSPQWQLSGANVLTF
clone size: few
D gene: -
J gene: TRBJ2-6
V gene: TRBV7-2

CDR3 DNA: TGCAGTGCTAGAGGACAGGGGGCTCCAGATACGCAGTATTTT
CDR3 protein: CSARGQGAPDTQYF
clone size: many
D gene: TRBD1
J gene: TRBJ2-3
V gene: TRBV20-1

CDR3 DNA: TGTGCCAGCAGCTTAGGGAGGGGGGGGCTGAACACTGAAGCTTTCTTT
CDR3 protein: CASSLGRGGLNTEAFF
clone size: -
D gene: -
J gene: TRBJ1-1
V gene: TRBV7-8

CDR3 DNA: TGCAGCGTTGTCTTGCCAGGGTCTATCTCTGGGGCCAACGTCCTGACTTTC
CDR3 protein: CSVVLPGSISGANVLTF
clone size: many
D gene: -
J gene: TRBJ2-6
V gene: TRBV29-1

CDR3 DNA: TGTGCCAGCAGCTCCCCTCCCGGGACAGGGGAAGATACGCAGTATTTT
CDR3 protein: CASSSPPGTGEDTQYF
clone size: -
D gene: TRBD1
J gene: TRBJ2-3
V gene: TRBV5-8

CDR3 DNA: TGTGCCAGCAGCTTAGGTATGGGACGGGGCAATCAGCCCCAGCATTTT
CDR3 protein: CASSLGMGRGNQPQHF
clone size: many
D gene: -
J gene: TRBJ1-5
V gene: TRBV7-2

CDR3 DNA: TGTGCCATCAGCGGTCTCGGGACAGGGGTAGGGGAGACCCAGTACTTC
CDR3 protein: CAISGLGTGVGETQYF
clone size: many
D gene: TRBD1
J gene: TRBJ2-5
V gene: TRBV10-3

CDR3 DNA: TGCAGCGCCTCGACAGGGGCAATAGAATCGGACACCATATATTTT
CDR3 protein: CSASTGAIESDTIYF
clone size: many
D gene: TRBD1
J gene: TRBJ1-3
V gene: TRBV29-1

CDR3 DNA: TGCGCCAGCAGCTTGATTCAGGGGGGGGAAGAGACCCAGTACTTC
CDR3 protein: CASSLIQGGEETQYF
clone size: many
D gene: -
J gene: TRBJ2-5
V gene: TRBV5-1

CDR3 DNA: TGTGCCAGCAGCCCGGCTGGGACGAGGCAGCCCCAGCATTTT
CDR3 protein: CASSPAGTRQPQHF
clone size: many
D gene: -
J gene: TRBJ1-5
V gene: TRBV3-1

CDR3 DNA: TGTGCCAGCACCAATAGCGGGAGGCCCACAGATACGCAGTATTTT
CDR3 protein: CASTNSGRPTDTQYF
clone size: many
D gene: TRBD2
J gene: TRBJ2-3
V gene: TRBV12-3/TRBV12-4

CDR3 DNA: TGTGCCAGCAGTGAAACGAGCGGGGGTGCGCGAGAGACCCAGTACTTC
CDR3 protein: CASSETSGGARETQYF
clone size: many
D gene: TRBD2
J gene: TRBJ2-5
V gene: TRBV6-1

CDR3 DNA: TGCGCCAGCAGCCAAGAAGCGTTTGCCTACAATGAGCAGTTCTTC
CDR3 protein: CASSQEAFAYNEQFF
clone size: many
D gene: -
J gene: TRBJ2-1
V gene: TRBV4-3

CDR3 DNA: TGTGCCAGCAGCCCGCTGGCTAGCGCTACCAATGAGCAGTTCTTC
CDR3 protein: CASSPLASATNEQFF
clone size: many
D gene: -
J gene: TRBJ2-1
V gene: TRBV7-6

CDR3 DNA: TGCGCCAGCAGCGGGACTGAGTACCAAGAGACCCAGTACTTC
CDR3 protein: CASSGTEYQETQYF
clone size: many
D gene: -
J gene: TRBJ2-5
V gene: TRBV5-1

CDR3 DNA: TGTGCCAGCAGCACCGGACACGGCCGCTACGAGCAGTACTTC
CDR3 protein: CASSTGHGRYEQYF
clone size: -
D gene: -
J gene: TRBJ2-7
V gene: TRBV5-6

CDR3 DNA: TGTGCCAGCAGCTCCCAAGGCGCTAACTATGGCTACACCTTC
CDR3 protein: CASSSQGANYGYTF
clone size: -
D gene: -
J gene: TRBJ1-2
V gene: TRBV7-2

CDR3 DNA: TGCGCCAGCAGCTTGGACTTTCTCCGGGCTGCGAGAGGCCAAGAGACCCAGTACTTC
CDR3 protein: CASSLDFLRAARGQETQYF
clone size: many
D gene: -
J gene: TRBJ2-5
V gene: TRBV5-1

CDR3 DNA: TGTGCCAGCAGTTACGTGGGGGGAAAGGCCTACAATGAGCAGTTCTTC
CDR3 protein: CASSYVGGKAYNEQFF
clone size: many
D gene: -
J gene: TRBJ2-1
V gene: TRBV6-2/TRBV6-3

CDR3 DNA: TGCAGTGCTAGTGCAGGGACTAACTATGGCTACACCTTC
CDR3 protein: CSASAGTNYGYTF
clone size: many
D gene: -
J gene: TRBJ1-2
V gene: TRBV20-1

CDR3 DNA: TGCGCCAGCAGCCCGCAGAGGTCGGGGGGCACAGATACGCAGTATTTT
CDR3 protein: CASSPQRSGGTDTQYF
clone size: few
D gene: -
J gene: TRBJ2-3
V gene: TRBV5-1

CDR3 DNA: TGTGCCAGCAGATCCATGAACACTGAAGCTTTCTTT
CDR3 protein: CASRSMNTEAFF
clone size: many
D gene: -
J gene: TRBJ1-1
V gene: TRBV7-2

CDR3 DNA: TGTGCCAGCGGAGAACAGGGGGCTGCGGGAGTGGATGAGCAGTTCTTC
CDR3 protein: CASGEQGAAGVDEQFF
clone size: -
D gene: TRBD1
J gene: TRBJ2-1
V gene: TRBV6-1

CDR3 DNA: TGTGCCTGGTTGAGAGGGCCGGCGAACACCGGGGAGCTGTTTTTT
CDR3 protein: CAWLRGPANTGELFF
clone size: many
D gene: -
J gene: TRBJ2-2
V gene: TRBV30

CDR3 DNA: TGTGCCAGCAGCCGACTCAGGGGGCCAGATGGCTACACCTTC
CDR3 protein: CASSRLRGPDGYTF
clone size: few
D gene: TRBD1
J gene: TRBJ1-2
V gene: TRBV3-1

CDR3 DNA: TGTGCCAGCGAGGGGGGCAAGACCCAGTACTTC
CDR3 protein: CASEGGKTQYF
clone size: many
D gene: -
J gene: TRBJ2-5
V gene: TRBV6-5

CDR3 DNA: TGTGCCAGCAGCTTAGGATCACTCGGGGACACCATATATTTT
CDR3 protein: CASSLGSLGDTIYF
clone size: -
D gene: -
J gene: TRBJ1-3
V gene: TRBV11-3